This T cell receptor beta chain was sequenced in a study of blood T cells in healthy people across ages. Through a sample-barcoded 5' primer and a J-beta primer mix, a second PCR was run for about 6 to 11 cycles. Each CDR3 protein gets one entry after TCRdb re-called the 5' RACE reads with MiXCR. Of about a million distinct CDR3 sequences in the sample, 30% to 40% were seen once. Trimming took 5 bases from V and 4 from J, leaving 20 bases between them. This CDR3 region has 16 residues. Material for sequencing was blood. This receptor was obtained from a man younger than 35 in good health. The rearrangement joins TRBV12-3 or TRBV12-4 to TRBJ1-1, with D possibly being TRBD1 (6 bases). CDR3 sequence (DNA): TGTGCCAGCAGTGAACTACGGGACATCGGGGGCACTGAAGCTTTCTTT. This sequence encodes CASSELRDIGGTEAFF.